This TCR beta chain comes out of a study of blood T cell repertoires in COVID-19. The overall study: Samples came from the United States, Italy and Spain, spanning acute and convalescent COVID-19. T cells, B-cell-depleted T cells, or PBMCs provided the cDNA or gDNA that served as material.

Looked up from germline, CDR1 is MNHEY and CDR2 is SMNVEV (reference sequence). V lost 6 bases to trimming and J lost 7 bases, with 18 bases between them. CDR3 length equals 15 residues. This clone was observed a few times. In the authors' workflow: Nucleated cell counts were estimated from reference gene primer amplification. Generated by immunoSEQ multiplex PCR, the TCRdb table keeps only in-frame clones and is missing some. V and J calls plus clone size are reproduced from that table; the DNA served to infer D and trimming. The sample has a few hundred thousand clones, about nine tenths seen once; the top ten hold 2% to 3%.

The rearrangement links TRBV27 to TRBJ1-4; D might be TRBD1 (6 bases). Sequenced input: peripheral blood. This clonotype was sampled from a man aged 18 to 35 with active or convalescent COVID-19. This CDR3 is CASSKQGVVGEKLFF. The CDR3 DNA is TGTGCCAGCAGCAAACAGGGCGTGGTGGGTGAAAAACTGTTTTTT.